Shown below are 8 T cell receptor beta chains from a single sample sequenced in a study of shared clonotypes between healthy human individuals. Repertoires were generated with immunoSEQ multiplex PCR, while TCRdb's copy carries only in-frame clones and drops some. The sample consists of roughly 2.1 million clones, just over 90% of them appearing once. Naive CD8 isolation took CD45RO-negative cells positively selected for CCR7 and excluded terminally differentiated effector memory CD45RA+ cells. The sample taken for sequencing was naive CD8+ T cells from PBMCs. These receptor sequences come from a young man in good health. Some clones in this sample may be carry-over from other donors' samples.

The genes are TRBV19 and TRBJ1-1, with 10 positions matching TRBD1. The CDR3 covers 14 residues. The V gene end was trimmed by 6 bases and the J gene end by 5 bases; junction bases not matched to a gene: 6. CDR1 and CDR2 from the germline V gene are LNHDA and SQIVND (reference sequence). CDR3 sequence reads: CASRWGTGVTEAFF. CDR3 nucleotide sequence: TGTGCCAGTAGGTGGGGGACAGGGGTTACTGAAGCTTTCTTT.

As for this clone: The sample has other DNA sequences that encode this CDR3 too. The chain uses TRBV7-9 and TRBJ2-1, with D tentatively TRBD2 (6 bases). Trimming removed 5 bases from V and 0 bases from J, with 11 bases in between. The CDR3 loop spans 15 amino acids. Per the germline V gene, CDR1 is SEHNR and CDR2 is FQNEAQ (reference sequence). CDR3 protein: CASSPGGSSYNEQFF. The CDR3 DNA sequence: TGTGCCAGCAGCCCCGGAGGGAGCTCCTACAATGAGCAGTTCTTC. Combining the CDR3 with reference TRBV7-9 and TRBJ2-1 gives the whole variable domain DTGVSQNPRHKITKRGQNVTFRCDPISEHNRLYWYRQTLGQGPEFLTYFQNEAQLEKSRLLSDRFSAERPKGSFSTLEIQRTEQGDSAMYLCASSPGGSSYNEQFFGPGTRLTVL.

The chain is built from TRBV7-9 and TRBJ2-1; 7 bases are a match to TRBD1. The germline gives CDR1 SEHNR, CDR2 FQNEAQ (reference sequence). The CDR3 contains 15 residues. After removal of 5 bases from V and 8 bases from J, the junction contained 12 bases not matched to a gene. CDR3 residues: CASSPAGGPFDEQFF. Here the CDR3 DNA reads TGTGCCAGCAGCCCAGCAGGGGGACCATTCGATGAGCAGTTCTTC.

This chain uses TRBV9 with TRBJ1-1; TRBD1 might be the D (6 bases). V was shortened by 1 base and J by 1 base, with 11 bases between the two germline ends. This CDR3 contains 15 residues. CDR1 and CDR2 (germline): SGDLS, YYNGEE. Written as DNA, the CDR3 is TGTGCCAGCAGCGTATTGAGGGACAAGAACACTGAAGCTTTCTTT. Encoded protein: CASSVLRDKNTEAFF. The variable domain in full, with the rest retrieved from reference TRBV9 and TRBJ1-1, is DSGVTQTPKHLITATGQRVTLRCSPRSGDLSVYWYQQSLDQGLQFLIQYYNGEERAKGNILERFSAQQFPDLHSELNLSSLELGDSALYFCASSVLRDKNTEAFFGQGTRLTVV.

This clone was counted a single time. The CDR3 loop is CASSQVIRTYTEAFF. In DNA, the CDR3 is TGTGCCAGCAGCCAAGTCATCAGAACTTACACTGAAGCTTTCTTT. This chain connects TRBV4-2 to TRBJ1-1, with no clear D. Germline V gene lookup returns CDR1 LGHNA and CDR2 YNFKEQ. The germline V and J ends were trimmed by 1 base and 3 bases, with 12 bases remaining between them. The CDR3 loop spans 15 amino acids.

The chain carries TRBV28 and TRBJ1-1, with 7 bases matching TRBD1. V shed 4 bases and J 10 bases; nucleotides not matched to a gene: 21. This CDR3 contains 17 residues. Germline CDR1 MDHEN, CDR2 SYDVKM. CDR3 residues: CASSSLGEGAFTEGAFF. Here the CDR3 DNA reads TGTGCCAGCAGTTCCCTCGGAGAGGGGGCCTTTACCGAGGGAGCTTTCTTT.

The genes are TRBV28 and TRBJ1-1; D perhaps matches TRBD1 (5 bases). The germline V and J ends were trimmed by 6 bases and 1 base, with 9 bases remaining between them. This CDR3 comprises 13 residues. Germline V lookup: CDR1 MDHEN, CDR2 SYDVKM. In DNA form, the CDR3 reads TGTGCCAGCAGGCCGACAGAGAACACTGAAGCTTTCTTT. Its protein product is CASRPTENTEAFF.

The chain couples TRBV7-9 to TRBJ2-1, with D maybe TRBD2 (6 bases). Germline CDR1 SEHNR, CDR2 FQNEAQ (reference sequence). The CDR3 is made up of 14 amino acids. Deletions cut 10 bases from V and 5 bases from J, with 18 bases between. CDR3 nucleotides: TGTGCCACCCCGGGACTCTGGGTTAACAATGAGCAGTTCTTC. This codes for CATPGLWVNNEQFF.